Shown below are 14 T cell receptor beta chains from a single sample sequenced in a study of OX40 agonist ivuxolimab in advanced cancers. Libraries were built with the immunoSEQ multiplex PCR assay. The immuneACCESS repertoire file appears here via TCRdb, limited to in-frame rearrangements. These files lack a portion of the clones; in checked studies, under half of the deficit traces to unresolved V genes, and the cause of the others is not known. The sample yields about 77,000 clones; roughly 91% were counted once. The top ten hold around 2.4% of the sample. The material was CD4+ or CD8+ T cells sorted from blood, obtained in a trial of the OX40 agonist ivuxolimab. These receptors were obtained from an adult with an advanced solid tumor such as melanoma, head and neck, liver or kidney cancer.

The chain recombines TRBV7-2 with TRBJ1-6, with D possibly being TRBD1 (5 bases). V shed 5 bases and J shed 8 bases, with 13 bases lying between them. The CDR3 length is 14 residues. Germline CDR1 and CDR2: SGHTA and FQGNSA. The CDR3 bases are TGTGCCAGCAGCCCGCGGGGGGTCGATTCACCCCTCCACTTT. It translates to CASSPRGVDSPLHF. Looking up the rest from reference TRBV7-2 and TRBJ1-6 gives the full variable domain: GAGVSQSPSNKVTEKGKDVELRCDPISGHTALYWYRQSLGQGLEFLIYFQGNSAPDKSGLPSDRFSAERTGGSVSTLTIQRTQQEDSAVYLCASSPRGVDSPLHFGNGTRLTVT.

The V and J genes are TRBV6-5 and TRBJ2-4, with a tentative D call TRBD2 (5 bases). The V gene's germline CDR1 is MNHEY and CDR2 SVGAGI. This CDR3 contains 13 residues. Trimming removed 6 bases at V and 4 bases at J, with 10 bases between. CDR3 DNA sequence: TGTGCCAGCAGAGGGAGCGGAAAAAACATTCAGTACTTC. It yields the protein CASRGSGKNIQYF.

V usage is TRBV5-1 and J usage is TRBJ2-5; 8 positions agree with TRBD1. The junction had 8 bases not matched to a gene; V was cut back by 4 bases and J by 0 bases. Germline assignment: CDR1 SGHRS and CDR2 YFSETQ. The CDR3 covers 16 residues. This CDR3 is CASSPRQGIYQETQYF. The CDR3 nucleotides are TGCGCCAGCAGCCCGAGACAGGGGATCTACCAAGAGACCCAGTACTTC.

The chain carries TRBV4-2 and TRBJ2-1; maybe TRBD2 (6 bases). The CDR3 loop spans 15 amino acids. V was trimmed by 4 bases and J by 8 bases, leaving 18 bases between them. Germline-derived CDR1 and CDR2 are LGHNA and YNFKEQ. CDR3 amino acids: CASSLSGTAGDEQFF. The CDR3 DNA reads TGTGCCAGCAGCCTCTCCGGGACTGCGGGCGATGAGCAGTTCTTC.

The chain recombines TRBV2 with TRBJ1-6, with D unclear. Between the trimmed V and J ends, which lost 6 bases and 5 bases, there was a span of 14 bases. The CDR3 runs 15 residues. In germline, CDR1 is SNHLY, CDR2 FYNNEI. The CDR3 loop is CASSHEGWNNSPLHF. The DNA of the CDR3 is TGTGCCAGCAGCCACGAGGGATGGAATAATTCACCCCTCCACTTT.

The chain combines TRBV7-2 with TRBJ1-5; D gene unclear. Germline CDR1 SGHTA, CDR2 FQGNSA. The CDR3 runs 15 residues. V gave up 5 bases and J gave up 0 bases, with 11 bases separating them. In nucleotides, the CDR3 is TGTGCCAGCAGCATCCAGTCGAATAGCAATCAGCCCCAGCATTTT. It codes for CASSIQSNSNQPQHF.

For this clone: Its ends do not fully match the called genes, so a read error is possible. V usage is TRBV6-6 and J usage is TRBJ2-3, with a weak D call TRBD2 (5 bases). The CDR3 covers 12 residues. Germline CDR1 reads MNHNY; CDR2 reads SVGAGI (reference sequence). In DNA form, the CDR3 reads TGTGCCAGCAGCCCACTTGAGCGCGGGCGGGATTTT. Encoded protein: CASSPLERGRDF.

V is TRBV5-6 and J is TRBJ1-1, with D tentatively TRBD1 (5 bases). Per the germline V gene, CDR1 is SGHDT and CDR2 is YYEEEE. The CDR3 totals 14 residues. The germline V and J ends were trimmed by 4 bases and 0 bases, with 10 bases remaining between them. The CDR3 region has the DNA TGTGCCAGCAGCCGCACAGGCCTGAACACTGAAGCTTTCTTT. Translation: CASSRTGLNTEAFF.

The CDR3 loop reads CASSLGGQSYYGYTF. CDR3 bases: TGTGCCAGCAGCCTGGGGGGACAGTCCTACTATGGCTACACCTTC. The rearrangement joins TRBV6-5 to TRBJ1-2; 7 positions agree with TRBD1. Germline CDR1 MNHEY, CDR2 SVGAGI. The CDR3 totals 15 residues. With 6 bases clipped from V and 3 bases from J, the junction kept 10 bases outside the gene matches.

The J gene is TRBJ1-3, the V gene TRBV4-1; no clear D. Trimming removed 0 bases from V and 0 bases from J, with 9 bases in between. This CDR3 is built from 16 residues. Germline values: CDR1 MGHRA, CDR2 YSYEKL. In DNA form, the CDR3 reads TGCGCCAGCAGCCAAGATCCAGGACTCTCTGGAAACACCATATATTTT. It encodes CASSQDPGLSGNTIYF.

CDR3 nucleotides: TGCGCCAGCAGCTTGGCGGCGGGAGGGCCCCATAATGAGCAGTTCTTC. Its translation is CASSLAAGGPHNEQFF. The chain joins TRBV5-1 to TRBJ2-1; 9 nucleotides align to TRBD2. The CDR3 runs 16 residues. Germline V gives CDR1 SGHRS, CDR2 YFSETQ. J was trimmed by 7 bases and V by 0 bases; bases with no gene match: 8.

The CDR3 is CASSLLQNTEAFF. The CDR3 DNA is TGTGCCAGCAGCTTACTCCAGAACACTGAAGCTTTCTTT. The gene calls are TRBV11-3 and TRBJ1-1; D remains ambiguous. In germline, CDR1 is SGHNT, CDR2 YENEEA. Trimming took 2 bases from V and 1 from J, leaving 5 bases between them. There are 13 residues in the CDR3.

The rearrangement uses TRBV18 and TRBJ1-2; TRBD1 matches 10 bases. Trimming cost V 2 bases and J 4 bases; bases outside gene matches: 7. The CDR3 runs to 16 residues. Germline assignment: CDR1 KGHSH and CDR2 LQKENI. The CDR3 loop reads CASSPGTGALGYGYTF. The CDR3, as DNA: TGTGCCAGCTCACCAGGGACAGGGGCTCTGGGCTATGGCTACACCTTC.

CDR3 loop: CASSGQDGADTQYF. CDR3 coding DNA: TGTGCCAGCAGTGGACAGGACGGGGCAGATACGCAGTATTTT. The V call is TRBV2, the J call TRBJ2-3; perhaps TRBD1 as D (6 bases). This CDR3 region has 14 residues. The V end lost 4 bases, the J end lost 4 bases, and 12 bases lay between the germline ends. Germline values: CDR1 SNHLY, CDR2 FYNNEI.